These 22 T cell receptor beta chains were sequenced from one sample in a study of Graves' ophthalmopathy and Graves' hyperthyroidism. RNA transcripts yielded amplified TCR beta CDR3 regions. An opening RT-PCR round employed HTBI primers and preceded a second-round multiplex PCR. TCRdb ran MiXCR on the multiplex PCR reads and lists one entry per CDR3 protein. This sample has about 740,000 distinct CDR3 sequences, with 35% to 50% found just once. Sequenced input: peripheral blood. These receptors were collected from an adult man with Graves' ophthalmopathy.

This clonotype was detected many times. The chain has TRBV7-9 and TRBJ1-1, with D unresolved. Germline V gene data show CDR1 as SEHNR and CDR2 as FQNEAQ (reference sequence). V was clipped by 0 bases and J by 3 bases, with 8 bases between them. The CDR3 runs to 14 residues. CDR3 nucleotides: TGTGCCAGCAGCTTAGCAGGGCGTCACACTGAAGCTTTCTTT. Its protein product is CASSLAGRHTEAFF.

J is TRBJ2-5 and V is TRBV5-4; 11 nucleotides agree with TRBD2. This CDR3 comprises 16 residues. With V trimmed by 0 bases and J by 5 bases, 6 bases remained unmatched. CDR1 is SGHNT and CDR2 is YYREEE in the germline V gene (reference sequence). The CDR3: CASSLVLAGGSETQYF. The DNA for the CDR3 is TGTGCCAGCAGCTTGGTGCTAGCGGGGGGCAGTGAGACCCAGTACTTC. Full variable domain (outside the CDR3, taken from reference TRBV5-4 and TRBJ2-5): ETGVTQSPTHLIKTRGQQVTLRCSSQSGHNTVSWYQQALGQGPQFIFQYYREEENGRGNFPPRFSGLQFPNYSSELNVNALELDDSALYLCASSLVLAGGSETQYFGPGTRLLVL.

This chain joins TRBV28 and TRBJ1-1; no clear D. CDR1 MDHEN and CDR2 SYDVKM come from the germline V gene. CDR3 length: 14 residues. V was pared by 4 bases and J by 6 bases, with 15 bases between. In nucleotides, the CDR3 is TGTGCCAGCAGTTCGAACATGATAGGCTCTGAAGCTTTCTTT. The encoded protein is CASSSNMIGSEAFF.

The rearrangement uses TRBV12-5 and TRBJ1-2; no definite D call. The CDR3 runs 14 residues. CDR1 and CDR2 from the germline V gene are LGHNT and FRNRAP. Trimming stripped 6 bases from V and 2 bases from J, with 13 bases between. The CDR3 loop reads CASGRGGWNYGYTF. As DNA, the CDR3 is TGTGCTAGTGGCCGCGGCGGGTGGAACTATGGCTACACCTTC.

In its sample, this clonotype was seen a few times. The chain is built from TRBV6-1 and TRBJ1-5, with TRBD1 identical over 9 bases. CDR3 length equals 14 residues. The J segment lost 3 bases and the V segment lost 8 bases, leaving 5 bases of the junction unmatched. Per germline, CDR1 MNHNS and CDR2 SASEGT. The CDR3 nucleotides read TGTGCCAGCGTGGACAGGGGCCACAATCAGCCCCAGCATTTT. This encodes CASVDRGHNQPQHF.

V usage is TRBV29-1 and J usage is TRBJ2-5, with D maybe TRBD2 (6 bases). The germline gives CDR1 SQVTM, CDR2 ANQGSEA. CDR3 length: 13 residues. V was pared by 8 bases and J by 3 bases, with 16 bases between. This CDR3 is CSLEGNPKETQYF. In nucleotides, the CDR3 is TGCAGCTTGGAGGGGAACCCGAAAGAGACCCAGTACTTC.

This clonotype was recorded a few times. J is TRBJ2-5 and V is TRBV5-4; D may match TRBD1 or TRBD2 (5 bases each). Trimming shortened V by 2 bases and J by 4 bases, and 24 bases separated the two germline ends. This CDR3 comprises 18 residues. CDR1 and CDR2 from the germline V gene are SGHNT and YYREEE (reference sequence). CDR3 region: CASSFMASGPRPGETQYF. In nucleotides, the CDR3 is TGTGCCAGCAGCTTTATGGCCTCGGGACCGCGTCCGGGAGAGACCCAGTACTTC.

The chain combines TRBV5-1 with TRBJ2-7; 8 bases map to TRBD2. CDR1 and CDR2 from the germline V gene are SGHRS and YFSETQ. The CDR3 runs 16 residues. The J segment lost 7 bases and the V segment lost 4 bases, leaving 16 bases of the junction unmatched. The CDR3 DNA follows: TGCGCCAGCAGCCAAGATGAGGGCGGGAGGATGTATGAGCAGTACTTC. It is translated as CASSQDEGGRMYEQYF.

This clonotype has just a few counts. The DNA of the CDR3 is TGCAGTGCCCAAAGCCGGTCAGGACAGGGGACGTTCTATGGCTACACCTTC. This translates into CSAQSRSGQGTFYGYTF. The chain joins TRBV20-1 to TRBJ1-2; 9 bases match TRBD1. The length of the CDR3 is 17 residues. In germline, CDR1 is DFQATT, CDR2 SNEGSKA (reference sequence). V trimming: 6 bases; J trimming: 4 bases; junction bases outside the gene matches: 18.

This chain links TRBV29-1 with TRBJ2-7; TRBD2 matches 12 bases. In germline, CDR1 is SQVTM, CDR2 ANQGSEA. V dropped 4 bases and J dropped 2; count of bases not matched to a gene: 3. CDR3 size: 14 residues. CDR3 bases: TGCAGCGTTGGGCCTAGCGGGAGGGCCTACGAGCAGTACTTC. Translating it yields CSVGPSGRAYEQYF.

This clonotype was counted a few times. The chain uses TRBV6-5 and TRBJ2-5; 9 positions agree with TRBD2. This CDR3 has 16 residues. Germline CDR1 MNHEY, CDR2 SVGAGI. The V and J ends lost 6 bases and 6 bases, in that order; junction bases with no gene match: 14. CDR3 in amino acids: CASRPRVSGSWKTQYF. CDR3 coding DNA: TGTGCCAGCAGACCTCGGGTTAGCGGGAGCTGGAAGACCCAGTACTTC.

This clonotype was seen ten or more times. The rearrangement uses TRBV19 and TRBJ2-7; the D gene could be TRBD1 or TRBD2 (5 bases each). Germline CDR1 is LNHDA and CDR2 is SQIVND (reference sequence). The CDR3 has 14 residues. V was cut by 4 bases and J by 0 bases, with 10 bases left in between. In DNA, the CDR3 is TGTGCCAGTAGTAGGGGGACGGACTCCTACGAGCAGTACTTC. This translates into CASSRGTDSYEQYF.

The CDR3 DNA reads as TGTGCCAGCAGCGTTCAGGGTAGTCATGCGGAGACCCAGTACTTC. It yields the protein CASSVQGSHAETQYF. This chain connects TRBV9 to TRBJ2-5, with a weak D call TRBD1 (5 bases). This CDR3 contains 15 residues. Germline V CDR1 and CDR2: SGDLS, YYNGEE. Trimming cost V 2 bases and J 5 bases, with 16 bases left between them.

This clonotype was picked up many times. The chain recombines TRBV15 with TRBJ1-2; 10 bases match TRBD1. After removal of 2 bases from V and 5 bases from J, the junction contained 8 bases not matched to a gene. The germline gives CDR1 LNHNV, CDR2 YYDKDF (reference sequence). CDR3 length: 16 residues. The CDR3 region has the DNA TGTGCCACCAGCAGACATAGACAGGGGGCGGGTTATGGCTACACCTTC. Protein sequence: CATSRHRQGAGYGYTF.

This clonotype has ten or more counts. V gene TRBV13 combines with J gene TRBJ2-7; D is perhaps TRBD1 (6 bases). V was clipped by 5 bases and J by 2 bases, with 13 bases between them. Germline V lookup: CDR1 PRHDT, CDR2 FYEKMQ (reference sequence). This CDR3 comprises 14 residues. The CDR3 bases are TGTGCCAGCAGCGGTGGACAGAACGCCTACGAGCAGTACTTC. It encodes CASSGGQNAYEQYF. Looking up the rest from reference TRBV13 and TRBJ2-7 gives the full variable domain: AAGVIQSPRHLIKEKRETATLKCYPIPRHDTVYWYQQGPGQDPQFLISFYEKMQSDKGSIPDRFSAQQFSDYHSELNMSSLELGDSALYFCASSGGQNAYEQYFGPGTRLTVT.

The chain carries TRBV20-1 and TRBJ1-1; 8 nucleotides line up with TRBD1. Germline values: CDR1 DFQATT, CDR2 SNEGSKA (reference sequence). V shed 0 bases, J shed 6 bases, and the junction held 12 bases outside the gene matches. The CDR3 consists of 16 residues. Written as DNA, the CDR3 is TGCAGTGCTAGAGATCTTCAGCCGGAGACAGGGGCTGAAGCTTTCTTT. Translated: CSARDLQPETGAEAFF.

V gene TRBV12-3 or TRBV12-4 combines with J gene TRBJ2-7; no firm D call. The V and J ends lost 6 bases and 3 bases respectively, with 12 bases between them. This CDR3 is built from 13 residues. This chain's CDR3 is CASSRAELYEQYF. In DNA, the CDR3 is TGTGCCAGCAGCCGTGCCGAGCTCTACGAGCAGTACTTC.

This clonotype was seen repeatedly, ten times or more. V usage is TRBV10-3 and J usage is TRBJ2-5; 12 nucleotides line up with TRBD1. The germline gives CDR1 ENHRY, CDR2 SYGVKD. With 8 bases clipped from V and 3 bases from J, the junction kept 7 bases outside the gene matches. CDR3 length equals 15 residues. CDR3 in DNA: TGTGCCATCTCGACCGGGACAGGGGGCGAAGAGACCCAGTACTTC. It codes for CAISTGTGGEETQYF.

Ten or more counts support this clonotype. The chain employs TRBV25-1 and TRBJ2-7; possible D gene TRBD2, 6 bases. This CDR3 is 13 amino acids long. The germline CDR1 and CDR2 sequences are MGHDK and SYGVNS. Trimming removed 6 bases at V and 2 bases at J, with 11 bases between. The CDR3 region is CASRGDLTYEQYF. Here the CDR3 DNA reads TGTGCCAGCAGGGGGGACTTAACCTACGAGCAGTACTTC.

This clonotype was detected only a few times. The rearrangement joins TRBV7-9 to TRBJ1-6; no definite D call. V lost 4 bases and J lost 2, with 6 bases in between. Per germline, CDR1 SEHNR and CDR2 FQNEAQ (reference sequence). The CDR3 is 14 residues long. The CDR3 spells CASSSPPYNSPLHF. CDR3 DNA sequence: TGTGCCAGCAGCTCCCCCCCCTATAATTCACCCCTCCACTTT. Supplemented by reference TRBV7-9 and TRBJ1-6, the full variable domain reads DTGVSQNPRHKITKRGQNVTFRCDPISEHNRLYWYRQTLGQGPEFLTYFQNEAQLEKSRLLSDRFSAERPKGSFSTLEIQRTEQGDSAMYLCASSSPPYNSPLHFGNGTRLTVT.

The chain employs TRBV2 and TRBJ1-2; TRBD1 aligns across 9 bases. J was trimmed by 4 bases and V by 4 bases; bases with no gene match: 7. CDR1 and CDR2 (germline): SNHLY, FYNNEI. The CDR3 has 15 residues. The CDR3 loop reads CASSVRTGVTYGYTF. In DNA, the CDR3 is TGTGCCAGCAGTGTCCGGACAGGGGTTACCTATGGCTACACCTTC.

The V gene is TRBV19, the J gene TRBJ2-7; TRBD2 agrees at 9 bases. This CDR3 contains 12 residues. The junction had 3 bases not matched to a gene; V was cut back by 5 bases and J by 7 bases. CDR1 LNHDA and CDR2 SQIVND come from the germline V gene (reference sequence). CDR3 DNA: TGTGCCAGTAGTTATGCGGGAGGGGAGCAGTACTTC. This sequence encodes CASSYAGGEQYF.